These 21 T cell receptor beta chains originate from one sample sequenced in a study of metastatic and nonmetastatic thyroid tumors. With MiXCR, TCRdb reprocessed the PCR reads. Seen here are about 28,000 clones, around 22% observed once, and the top ten hold about 2.4%. No treatment had been given to any patient before thyroid surgery. The sequenced sample consisted of blood. These TCRs come from a female donor with papillary thyroid cancer or a benign thyroid nodule (not recorded which). Some clones in this sample may be carry-over from other donors' samples.

This clone has a count of ten or more. The genes are TRBV7-3 and TRBJ2-3; 10 bases line up with TRBD1. The ends lost 3 bases at V and 5 bases at J; junction bases unmatched: 2. CDR1 and CDR2 (germline): SGHTA, FQGTGA. The CDR3 totals 14 residues. The DNA for the CDR3 is TGTGCCAGCAGCTTGACAGGGGGCGGAGATACGCAGTATTTT. It translates to CASSLTGGGDTQYF.

In this sample, this clone turned up many times. This chain links TRBV12-3 or TRBV12-4 with TRBJ1-5; D possibly corresponds to TRBD1 (5 bases). V gave up 3 bases and J gave up 4 bases, with 16 bases separating them. There are 16 residues in the CDR3. The CDR3, as DNA: TGTGCCAGCAGTTTTCAGGGCAGGGTCTCTAATCAGCCCCAGCATTTT. Encoded protein: CASSFQGRVSNQPQHF.

There are many counts of this clone. This chain joins TRBV18 and TRBJ2-3, with 7 bases that match TRBD2. Germline V CDR1 and CDR2: KGHSH, LQKENI. Trimming at V came to 4 bases and at J to 0 bases, leaving 10 bases not matched to a gene. This CDR3 is built from 17 residues. CDR3 nucleotide sequence: TGTGCCAGCTCACTTACGAGCGGGATGGCTAGCACAGATACGCAGTATTTT. This sequence encodes CASSLTSGMASTDTQYF. Together with reference TRBV18 and TRBJ2-3, the CDR3 gives the full variable domain: NAGVMQNPRHLVRRRGQEARLRCSPMKGHSHVYWYRQLPEEGLKFMVYLQKENIIDESGMPKERFSAEFPKEGPSILRIQQVVRGDSAAYFCASSLTSGMASTDTQYFGPGTRLTVL.

This clone was found many times. A clone one base away is much larger, so this may be a read error. The chain couples TRBV19 to TRBJ2-7; 11 bases fit TRBD2. CDR1 is LNHDA and CDR2 is SQIVND in the germline V gene (reference sequence). The CDR3 has 14 residues. CDR3 loop: CAGSIGTSGYEQYF. The CDR3 DNA follows: TGTGCCGGTAGTATTGGGACTAGCGGCTACGAGCAGTACTTC.

The chain joins TRBV4-1 to TRBJ2-3; D is perhaps TRBD2 (5 bases). This CDR3 comprises 16 residues. Trimming left V 1 base short and J 6 bases short, with 17 bases between. Germline values: CDR1 MGHRA, CDR2 YSYEKL. The CDR3: CASSQVSAVPGDTQYF. Here the CDR3 DNA reads TGCGCCAGCAGCCAAGTATCAGCGGTACCTGGCGATACGCAGTATTTT.

A word on this clone: A much larger clone lies a single base off, so this may be a read error. Other DNA sequences in this sample translate to the same CDR3. The chain carries TRBV5-5 and TRBJ2-1; tentatively, D is TRBD1 or TRBD2 (6 bases each). The length of the CDR3 is 15 residues. Between the trimmed V and J ends, which lost 7 bases and 7 bases, there was a span of 21 bases. In germline, CDR1 is SGHKS, CDR2 YYEKEE (reference sequence). CDR3 sequence (DNA): TGTGCCAGCCTCCCTCCGGGGCAGGGGAGGAATGAGCAGTTCTTC. Translating it yields CASLPPGQGRNEQFF. Combining the CDR3 with reference TRBV5-5 and TRBJ2-1 gives the whole variable domain DAGVTQSPTHLIKTRGQQVTLRCSPISGHKSVSWYQQVLGQGPQFIFQYYEKEERGRGNFPDRFSARQFPNYSSELNVNALLLGDSALYLCASLPPGQGRNEQFFGPGTRLTVL.

This clone was detected ten times or more. The chain carries TRBV11-2 and TRBJ2-5, with 7 nucleotides matching TRBD1. V shed 6 bases and J 2 bases; nucleotides not matched to a gene: 18. Germline lookup yields CDR1 SGHAT and CDR2 FQNNGV. CDR3 length equals 18 residues. The CDR3 coding sequence is TGTGCCAGCAGTCCCACCTACGAACAGGGGCACGGACAAGAGACCCAGTACTTC. The encoded protein is CASSPTYEQGHGQETQYF.

With respect to this clone: At one end, the junction sequence differs from germline, possibly due to a read error. The chain uses TRBV24-1 and TRBJ1-1; maybe TRBD1 (5 bases). CDR3 length: 15 residues. The germline CDR1 and CDR2 sequences are KGHDR and SFDVKD. CDR3 in amino acids: CATSEPEGEGTEAFF. The DNA for the CDR3 is TGTGCCACAAGTGAGCCCGAGGGCGAGGGGACTGAAGCTTTCTTT.

This clone was picked up many times. The chain combines TRBV9 with TRBJ1-1; TRBD1 might be the D (5 bases). Looked up from germline, CDR1 is SGDLS and CDR2 is YYNGEE. This CDR3 has 16 amino acids. V was cut by 4 bases and J by 3 bases, with 19 bases left in between. CDR3 amino acids: CASSPQLGGYDTEAFF. As DNA, the CDR3 is TGTGCCAGCAGCCCCCAACTTGGGGGGTACGACACTGAAGCTTTCTTT.

There are many counts of this clone. This chain joins TRBV6-4 and TRBJ2-5, with D tentatively TRBD2 (6 bases). There are 15 residues in the CDR3. The V gene's germline CDR1 is MRHNA and CDR2 SNTAGT. Trimming stripped 0 bases from V and 2 bases from J, with 10 bases between. The CDR3 loop reads CASSDSAGSQETQYF. CDR3 DNA: TGTGCCAGCAGTGACTCCGCCGGGAGTCAAGAGACCCAGTACTTC.

At least ten counts were recorded for this clone. A much larger clone lies a single base off, so this may be a read error. Within the sample, other DNA sequences also encode this same CDR3. The chain uses TRBV27 and TRBJ2-7; TRBD2 aligns across 14 bases. Germline V gene data show CDR1 as MNHEY and CDR2 as SMNVEV (reference sequence). This CDR3 is 16 amino acids long. The CDR3 protein is CASSLGLAGGVREQYF. The CDR3, as DNA: TGTGCTAGCAGTTTAGGACTAGCGGGAGGCGTTCGCGAGCAGTACTTC.

This clone was counted at least ten times. With a much larger clone just one base away, this may be a read error. Other DNA sequences within the sample encode an identical CDR3. This CDR3 reads CASSFQDYGYTF. The CDR3, as DNA: TGTGCCAGCAGCTTCCAGGACTATGGCTACACCTTC. V and J are TRBV12-3 or TRBV12-4 and TRBJ1-2; D ambiguous. The CDR3 is made up of 12 amino acids. Trimming took 6 bases from V and 3 from J, leaving 8 bases between them.

This clone occurred once. The chain is built from TRBV30 and TRBJ1-1; perhaps TRBD1 as D (6 bases). V lost 4 bases to trimming and J lost 5 bases, with 14 bases between them. Germline CDR1 is GTSNPN and CDR2 is SVGIG (reference sequence). CDR3 length: 13 residues. The CDR3: CAWTRTVGTEAFF. CDR3 DNA sequence: TGTGCCTGGACGAGGACAGTGGGGACTGAAGCTTTCTTT. Using reference TRBV30 and TRBJ1-1 for the parts outside the CDR3, the full variable domain is SQTIHQWPATLVQPVGSPLSLECTVEGTSNPNLYWYRQAAGRGLQLLFYSVGIGQISSEVPQNLSASRPQDRQFILSSKKLLLSDSGFYLCAWTRTVGTEAFFGQGTRLTVV.

There are many counts of this clone. At the DNA level, this CDR3 is encoded by other sequences in the same sample as well. The chain is built from TRBV5-4 and TRBJ1-6; maybe TRBD1 (5 bases). Trimming left V 4 bases short and J 7 bases short, with 18 bases between. CDR3 length: 16 amino acids. CDR1 and CDR2 from the germline V gene are SGHNT and YYREEE (reference sequence). As DNA, the CDR3 is TGTGCCAGCAGCCGACTCTTGACAGAGCCCAATTCACCCCTCCACTTT. Protein product: CASSRLLTEPNSPLHF.

In this sample, this clone turned up many times. The rearrangement uses TRBV18 and TRBJ2-1, with TRBD1 matching 12 bases. V lost 2 bases, J lost 4 bases, and 6 bases stayed unmatched. CDR1 and CDR2 (germline): KGHSH, LQKENI. The CDR3 is 17 amino acids. The CDR3 region has the DNA TGTGCCAGCTCACCAGTTAGGGGACAGGGGGCTTACAATGAGCAGTTCTTC. Its protein product is CASSPVRGQGAYNEQFF. The complete variable domain, with remaining parts taken from reference TRBV18 and TRBJ2-1, reads NAGVMQNPRHLVRRRGQEARLRCSPMKGHSHVYWYRQLPEEGLKFMVYLQKENIIDESGMPKERFSAEFPKEGPSILRIQQVVRGDSAAYFCASSPVRGQGAYNEQFFGPGTRLTVL.

There are many counts of this clone. The chain couples TRBV13 to TRBJ2-7; the D gene could be TRBD1 or TRBD2 (5 bases each). V lost 2 bases and J 2 bases, leaving 22 bases between the germline ends. The CDR3 covers 18 residues. Germline CDR1 reads PRHDT; CDR2 reads FYEKMQ (reference sequence). The CDR3: CASSLLSPFGDGAYEQYF. Here the CDR3 DNA reads TGTGCCAGCAGCTTATTGTCGCCTTTTGGGGACGGCGCCTACGAGCAGTACTTC.

This clone was seen ten or more times. This sequence joins TRBV29-1 and TRBJ2-3; TRBD2 agrees at 10 bases. This CDR3 has 15 residues. Trimming cost V 3 bases and J 3 bases; bases outside gene matches: 6. Germline values: CDR1 SQVTM, CDR2 ANQGSEA. As DNA, the CDR3 is TGCAGCGTTGACCCTAGCGGGAGCTTAACAGATACGCAGTATTTT. It yields the protein CSVDPSGSLTDTQYF.

This clone came up many times. The chain combines TRBV4-2 with TRBJ2-1, with 13 bases that match TRBD2. The CDR3 spans 17 residues. The germline CDR1 and CDR2 sequences are LGHNA and YNFKEQ. V lost 4 bases, J lost 4 bases, and 7 bases stayed unmatched. The CDR3 DNA reads as TGTGCCAGCAGCCGGACTAGCGGGAGAGATACTTACAATGAGCAGTTCTTC. Translation: CASSRTSGRDTYNEQFF.

This clone has a handful of counts. The J gene is TRBJ1-1, the V gene TRBV6-5; TRBD1 might be the D (6 bases). The CDR3 has 17 residues. Looked up from germline, CDR1 is MNHEY and CDR2 is SVGAGI. V lost 4 bases and J lost 4, with 22 bases in between. The DNA of the CDR3 is TGTGCCAGCAGTTTCAAGGACCTCGACAGGTCGTGCACTGAAGCTTTCTTT. Its protein is CASSFKDLDRSCTEAFF.

This clone occurred a few times. This could be a read error, since a much larger clone is one nucleotide away. V usage is TRBV5-4 and J usage is TRBJ2-1; D remains unclear. Germline V CDR1 and CDR2: SGHNT, YYREEE (reference sequence). Trimming removed 4 bases at V and 13 bases at J, with 15 bases between. This CDR3 comprises 12 residues. CDR3 in amino acids: CASSRAAGGQFF. The CDR3 nucleotides read TGTGCCAGCAGCCGGGCGGCTGGCGGACAGTTCTTC.

By sample fraction, this clone is medium-sized (0.01 to 0.1%). V and J are TRBV5-1 and TRBJ1-2; D unclear. Trimming removed 0 bases at V and 0 bases at J, with 9 bases between. This CDR3 spans 15 amino acids. The V gene's germline CDR1 is SGHRS and CDR2 YFSETQ. For the CDR3, the DNA is TGCGCCAGCAGCTTGGTGTCAGGAGCTAACTATGGCTACACCTTC. It translates to CASSLVSGANYGYTF.